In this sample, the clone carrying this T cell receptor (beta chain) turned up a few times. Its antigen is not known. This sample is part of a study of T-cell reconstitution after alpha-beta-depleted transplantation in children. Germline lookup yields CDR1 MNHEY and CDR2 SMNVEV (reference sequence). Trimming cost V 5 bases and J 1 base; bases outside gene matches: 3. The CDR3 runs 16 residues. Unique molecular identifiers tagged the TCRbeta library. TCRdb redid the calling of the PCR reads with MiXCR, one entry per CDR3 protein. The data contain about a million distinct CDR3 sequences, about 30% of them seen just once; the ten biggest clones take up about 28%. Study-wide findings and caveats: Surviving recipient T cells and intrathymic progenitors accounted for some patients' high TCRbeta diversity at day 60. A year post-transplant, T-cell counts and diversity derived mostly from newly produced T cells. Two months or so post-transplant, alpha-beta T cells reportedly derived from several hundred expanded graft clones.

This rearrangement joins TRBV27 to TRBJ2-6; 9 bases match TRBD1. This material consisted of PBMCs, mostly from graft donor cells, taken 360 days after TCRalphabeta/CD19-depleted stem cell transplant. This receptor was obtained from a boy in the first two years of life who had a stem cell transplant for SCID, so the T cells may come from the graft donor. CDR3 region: CASSNRGRSGANVLTF. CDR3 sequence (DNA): TGTGCCAGCAGTAACAGGGGGCGGTCTGGGGCCAACGTCCTGACTTTC.